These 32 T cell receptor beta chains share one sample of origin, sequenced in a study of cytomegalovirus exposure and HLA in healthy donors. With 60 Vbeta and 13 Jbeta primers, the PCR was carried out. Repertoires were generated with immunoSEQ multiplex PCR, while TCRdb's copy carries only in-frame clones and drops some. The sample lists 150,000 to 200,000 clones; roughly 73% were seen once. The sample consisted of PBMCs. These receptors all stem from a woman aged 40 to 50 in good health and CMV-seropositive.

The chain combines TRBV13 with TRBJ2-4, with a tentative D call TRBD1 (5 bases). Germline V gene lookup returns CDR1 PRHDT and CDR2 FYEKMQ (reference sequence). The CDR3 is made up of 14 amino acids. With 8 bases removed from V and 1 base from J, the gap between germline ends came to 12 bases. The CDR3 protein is CASDSAGAKNIQYF. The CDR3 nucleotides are TGTGCCAGCGACTCGGCAGGGGCCAAAAACATTCAGTACTTC.

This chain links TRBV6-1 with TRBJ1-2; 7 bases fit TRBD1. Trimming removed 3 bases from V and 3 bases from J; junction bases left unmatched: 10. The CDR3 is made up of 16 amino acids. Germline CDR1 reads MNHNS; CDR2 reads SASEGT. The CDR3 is CASSDRGTVTDYGYTF. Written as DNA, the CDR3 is TGTGCCAGCAGTGACCGCGGGACAGTCACTGACTATGGCTACACCTTC.

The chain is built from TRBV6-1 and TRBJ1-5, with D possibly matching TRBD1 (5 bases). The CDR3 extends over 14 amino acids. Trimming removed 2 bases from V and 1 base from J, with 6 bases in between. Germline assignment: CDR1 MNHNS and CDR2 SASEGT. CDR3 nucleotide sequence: TGTGCCAGCAGTGAACGACAGAGCAATCAGCCCCAGCATTTT. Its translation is CASSERQSNQPQHF.

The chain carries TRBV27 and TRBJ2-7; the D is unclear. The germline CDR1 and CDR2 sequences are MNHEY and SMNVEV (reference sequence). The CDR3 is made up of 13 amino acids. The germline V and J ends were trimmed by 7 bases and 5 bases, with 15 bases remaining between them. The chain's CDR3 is CASNPHESDEQYF. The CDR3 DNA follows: TGTGCCAGCAACCCCCATGAGAGTGACGAGCAGTACTTC.

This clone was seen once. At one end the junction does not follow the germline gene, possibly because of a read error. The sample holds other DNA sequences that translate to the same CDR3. CDR3 in amino acids: CASSARLAVTLTDTQYF. The CDR3 DNA follows: TGCGCCAGCAGCGCTAGACTAGCGGTTACGCTCACAGATACGCAGTATTTT. This rearrangement joins TRBV11-2 to TRBJ2-3, with 9 bases fitting TRBD2. Germline loops: CDR1 SGHAT, CDR2 FQNNGV. The CDR3 has 17 amino acids.

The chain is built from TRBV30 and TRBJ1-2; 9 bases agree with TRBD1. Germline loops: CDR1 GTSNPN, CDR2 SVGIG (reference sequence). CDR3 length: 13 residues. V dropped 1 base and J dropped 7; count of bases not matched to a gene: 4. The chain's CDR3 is CAWSDRGPGGYTF. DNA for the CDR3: TGTGCCTGGAGTGACAGGGGGCCGGGTGGCTACACCTTC. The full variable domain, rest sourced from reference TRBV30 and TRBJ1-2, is SQTIHQWPATLVQPVGSPLSLECTVEGTSNPNLYWYRQAAGRGLQLLFYSVGIGQISSEVPQNLSASRPQDRQFILSSKKLLLSDSGFYLCAWSDRGPGGYTFGSGTRLTVV.

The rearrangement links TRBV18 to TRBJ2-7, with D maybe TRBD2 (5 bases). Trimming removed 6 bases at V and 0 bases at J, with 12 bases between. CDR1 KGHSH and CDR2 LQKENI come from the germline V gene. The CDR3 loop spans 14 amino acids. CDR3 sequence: CASSDYQSSYEQYF. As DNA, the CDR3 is TGTGCCAGCTCCGACTACCAGAGCTCCTACGAGCAGTACTTC. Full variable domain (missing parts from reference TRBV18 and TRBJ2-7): NAGVMQNPRHLVRRRGQEARLRCSPMKGHSHVYWYRQLPEEGLKFMVYLQKENIIDESGMPKERFSAEFPKEGPSILRIQQVVRGDSAAYFCASSDYQSSYEQYFGPGTRLTVT.

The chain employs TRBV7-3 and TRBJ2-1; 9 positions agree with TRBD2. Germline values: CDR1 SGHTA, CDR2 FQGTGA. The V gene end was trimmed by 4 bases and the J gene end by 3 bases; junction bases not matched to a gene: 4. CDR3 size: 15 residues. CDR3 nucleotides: TGTGCCAGCAGCTACGGGACTAGCCGCTACAATGAGCAGTTCTTC. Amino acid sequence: CASSYGTSRYNEQFF.

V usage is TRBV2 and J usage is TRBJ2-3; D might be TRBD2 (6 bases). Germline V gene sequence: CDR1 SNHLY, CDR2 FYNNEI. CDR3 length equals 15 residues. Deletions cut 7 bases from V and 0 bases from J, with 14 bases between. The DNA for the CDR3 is TGTGCCAGCAATGGGCGGGGCACTAGCACAGATACGCAGTATTTT. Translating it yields CASNGRGTSTDTQYF.

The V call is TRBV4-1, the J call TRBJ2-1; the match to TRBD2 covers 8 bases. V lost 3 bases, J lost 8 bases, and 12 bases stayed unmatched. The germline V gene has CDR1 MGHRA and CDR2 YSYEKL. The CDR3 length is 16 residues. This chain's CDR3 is CASSQDHSGTGDEQFF. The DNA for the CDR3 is TGCGCCAGCAGCCAGGACCATAGCGGGACTGGGGATGAGCAGTTCTTC.

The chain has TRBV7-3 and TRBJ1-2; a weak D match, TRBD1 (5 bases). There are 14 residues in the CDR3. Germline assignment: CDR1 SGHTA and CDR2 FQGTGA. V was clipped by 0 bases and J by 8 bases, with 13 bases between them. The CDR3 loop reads CASSLTNQGGGYTF. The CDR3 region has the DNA TGTGCCAGCAGCTTAACGAATCAGGGAGGAGGCTACACCTTC.

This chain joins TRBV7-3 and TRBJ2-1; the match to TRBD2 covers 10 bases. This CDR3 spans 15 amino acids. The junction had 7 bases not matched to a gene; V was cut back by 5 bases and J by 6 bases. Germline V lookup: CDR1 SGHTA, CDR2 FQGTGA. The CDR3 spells CASSQRTSGSNEQFF. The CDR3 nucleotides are TGTGCCAGCAGCCAACGGACTAGCGGATCCAATGAGCAGTTCTTC.

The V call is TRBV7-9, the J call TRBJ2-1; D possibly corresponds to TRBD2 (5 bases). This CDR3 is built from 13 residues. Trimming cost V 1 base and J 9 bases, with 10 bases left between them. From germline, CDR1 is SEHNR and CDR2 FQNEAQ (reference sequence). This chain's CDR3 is CASSLGEFAEQFF. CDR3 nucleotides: TGTGCCAGCAGCTTAGGGGAGTTCGCTGAGCAGTTCTTC.

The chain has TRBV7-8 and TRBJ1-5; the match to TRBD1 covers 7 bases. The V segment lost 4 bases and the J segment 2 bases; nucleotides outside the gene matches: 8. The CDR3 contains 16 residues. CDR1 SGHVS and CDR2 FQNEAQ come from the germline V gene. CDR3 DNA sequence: TGTGCCAGCAGCTCGGGCAGGGGGATGCGCAATCAGCCCCAGCATTTT. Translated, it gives CASSSGRGMRNQPQHF.

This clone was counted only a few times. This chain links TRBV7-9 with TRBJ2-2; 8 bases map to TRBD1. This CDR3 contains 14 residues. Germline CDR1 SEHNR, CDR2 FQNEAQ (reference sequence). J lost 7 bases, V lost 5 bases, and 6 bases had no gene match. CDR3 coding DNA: TGTGCCAGCAGCCCAACGACAGGGGTCGGGGAGCTGTTTTTT. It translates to CASSPTTGVGELFF.

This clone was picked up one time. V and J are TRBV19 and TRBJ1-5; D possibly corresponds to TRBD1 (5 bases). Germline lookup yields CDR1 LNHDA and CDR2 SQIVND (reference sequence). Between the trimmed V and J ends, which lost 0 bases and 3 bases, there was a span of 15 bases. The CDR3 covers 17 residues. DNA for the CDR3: TGTGCCAGTAGTATAGATTCGGTTTACAGGTACAATCAGCCCCAGCATTTT. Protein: CASSIDSVYRYNQPQHF.

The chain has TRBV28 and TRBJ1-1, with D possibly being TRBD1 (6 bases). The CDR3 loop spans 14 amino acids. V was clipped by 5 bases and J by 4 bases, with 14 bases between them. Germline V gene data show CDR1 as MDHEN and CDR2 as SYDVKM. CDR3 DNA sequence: TGTGCCAGCAGTCACGGGGGGCCGAGCACTGAAGCTTTCTTT. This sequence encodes CASSHGGPSTEAFF.

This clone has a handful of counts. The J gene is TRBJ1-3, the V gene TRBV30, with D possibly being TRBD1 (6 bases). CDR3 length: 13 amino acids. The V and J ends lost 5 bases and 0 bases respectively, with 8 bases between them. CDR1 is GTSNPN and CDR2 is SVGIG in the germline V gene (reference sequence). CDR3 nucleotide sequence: TGTGCCTGGGACAGGAGCTCTGGAAACACCATATATTTT. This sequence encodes CAWDRSSGNTIYF. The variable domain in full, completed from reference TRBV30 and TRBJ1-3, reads SQTIHQWPATLVQPVGSPLSLECTVEGTSNPNLYWYRQAAGRGLQLLFYSVGIGQISSEVPQNLSASRPQDRQFILSSKKLLLSDSGFYLCAWDRSSGNTIYFGEGSWLTVV.

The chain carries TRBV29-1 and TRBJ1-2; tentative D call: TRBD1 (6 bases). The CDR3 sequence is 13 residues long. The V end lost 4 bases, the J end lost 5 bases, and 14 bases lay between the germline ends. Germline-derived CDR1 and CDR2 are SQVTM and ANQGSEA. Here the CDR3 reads CSVGGGAQYGYTF. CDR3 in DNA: TGCAGCGTTGGGGGGGGCGCACAGTATGGCTACACCTTC.

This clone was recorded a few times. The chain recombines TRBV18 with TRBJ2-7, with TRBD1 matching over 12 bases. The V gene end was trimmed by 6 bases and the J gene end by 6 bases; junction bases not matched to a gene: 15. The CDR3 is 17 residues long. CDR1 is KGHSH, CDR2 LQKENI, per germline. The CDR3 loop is CASSPRGAGTGGSEQYF. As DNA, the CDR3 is TGTGCCAGCTCTCCGAGGGGGGCCGGGACAGGGGGCTCCGAGCAGTACTTC.

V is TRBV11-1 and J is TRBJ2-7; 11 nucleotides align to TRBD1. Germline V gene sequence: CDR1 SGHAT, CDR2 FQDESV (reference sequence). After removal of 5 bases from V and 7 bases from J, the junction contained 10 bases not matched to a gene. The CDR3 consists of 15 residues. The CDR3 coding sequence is TGTGCCAGCAGCCCTTATTGGACAGGGGGCGGGGAGCAGTACTTC. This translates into CASSPYWTGGGEQYF.

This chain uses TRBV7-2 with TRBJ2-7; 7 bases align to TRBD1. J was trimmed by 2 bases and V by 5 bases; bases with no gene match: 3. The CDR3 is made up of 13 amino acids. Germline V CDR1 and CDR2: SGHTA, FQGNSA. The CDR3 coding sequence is TGTGCCAGCAGCCTAGACAGGGCCTACGAGCAGTACTTC. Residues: CASSLDRAYEQYF.

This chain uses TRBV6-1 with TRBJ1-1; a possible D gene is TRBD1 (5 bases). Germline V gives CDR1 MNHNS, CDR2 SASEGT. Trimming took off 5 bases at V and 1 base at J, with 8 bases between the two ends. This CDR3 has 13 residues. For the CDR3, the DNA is TGTGCCAGCAGTATACAGGAGAACACTGAAGCTTTCTTT. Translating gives CASSIQENTEAFF.

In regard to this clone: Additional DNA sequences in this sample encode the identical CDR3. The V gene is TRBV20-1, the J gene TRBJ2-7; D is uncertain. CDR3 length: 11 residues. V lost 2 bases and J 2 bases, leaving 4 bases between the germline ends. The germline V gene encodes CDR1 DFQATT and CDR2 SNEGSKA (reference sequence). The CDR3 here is CSARTTYEQYF. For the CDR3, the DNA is TGCAGTGCTAGAACTACCTACGAGCAGTACTTC.

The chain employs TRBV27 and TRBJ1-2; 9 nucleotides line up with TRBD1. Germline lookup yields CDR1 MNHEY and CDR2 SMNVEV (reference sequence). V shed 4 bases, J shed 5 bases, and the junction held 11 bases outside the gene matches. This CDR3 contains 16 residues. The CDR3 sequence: CASSSRRDRVVYGYTF. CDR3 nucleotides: TGTGCCAGCAGTTCCCGGCGGGACAGGGTCGTTTATGGCTACACCTTC.

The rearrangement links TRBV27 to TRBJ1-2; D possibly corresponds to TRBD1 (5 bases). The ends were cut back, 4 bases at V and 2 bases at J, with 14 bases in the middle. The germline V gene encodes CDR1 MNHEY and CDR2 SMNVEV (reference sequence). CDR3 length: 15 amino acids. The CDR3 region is CASSSRGAGNYGYTF. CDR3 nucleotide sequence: TGTGCCAGCAGTTCCCGTGGGGCAGGCAACTATGGCTACACCTTC.

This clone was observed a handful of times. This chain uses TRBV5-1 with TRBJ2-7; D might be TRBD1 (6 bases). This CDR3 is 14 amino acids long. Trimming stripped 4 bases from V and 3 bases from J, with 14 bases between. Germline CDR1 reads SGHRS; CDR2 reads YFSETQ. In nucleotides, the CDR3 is TGCGCCAGCAGCCCCGGACAGCAATACTACGAGCAGTACTTC. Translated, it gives CASSPGQQYYEQYF.

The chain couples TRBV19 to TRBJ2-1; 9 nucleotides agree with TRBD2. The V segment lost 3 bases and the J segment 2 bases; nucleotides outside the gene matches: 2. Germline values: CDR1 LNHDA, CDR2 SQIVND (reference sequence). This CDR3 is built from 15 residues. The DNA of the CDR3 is TGTGCCAGTAGTATGGGACTAGCTCCCTACAATGAGCAGTTCTTC. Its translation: CASSMGLAPYNEQFF.

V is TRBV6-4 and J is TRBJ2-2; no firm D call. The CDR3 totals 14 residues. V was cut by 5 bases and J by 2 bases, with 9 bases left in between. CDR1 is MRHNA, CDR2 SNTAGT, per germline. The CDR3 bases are TGTGCCAGCAGTAAGCTTCAAAACACCGGGGAGCTGTTTTTT. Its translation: CASSKLQNTGELFF.

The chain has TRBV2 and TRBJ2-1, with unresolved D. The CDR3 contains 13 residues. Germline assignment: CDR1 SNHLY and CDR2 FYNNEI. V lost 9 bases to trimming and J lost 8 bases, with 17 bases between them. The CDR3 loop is CASAVRFLDEQFF. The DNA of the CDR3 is TGTGCCAGTGCCGTTCGGTTCCTGGATGAGCAGTTCTTC.

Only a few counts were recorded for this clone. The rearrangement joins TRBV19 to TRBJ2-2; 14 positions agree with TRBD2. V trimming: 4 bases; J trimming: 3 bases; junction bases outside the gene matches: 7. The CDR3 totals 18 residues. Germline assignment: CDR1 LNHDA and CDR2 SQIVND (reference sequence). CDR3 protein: CASSTGLAGVVDTGELFF. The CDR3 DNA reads TGTGCCAGTAGTACGGGACTAGCGGGAGTGGTCGACACCGGGGAGCTGTTTTTT.

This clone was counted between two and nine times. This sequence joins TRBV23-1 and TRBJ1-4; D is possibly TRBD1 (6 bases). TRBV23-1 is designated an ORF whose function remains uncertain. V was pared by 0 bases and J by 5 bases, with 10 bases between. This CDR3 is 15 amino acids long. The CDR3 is CASSQSRQGNEKLFF. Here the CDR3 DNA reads TGCGCCAGCAGTCAATCGAGGCAGGGGAATGAAAAACTGTTTTTT.